The clone carrying this TCR beta chain was observed many times. Its target is unknown. The protocol attached unique molecular identifiers to individual cDNA molecules. MiXCR was run by TCRdb on the 5' RACE reads, yielding one entry per CDR3 protein. The sample yields nearly 45,000 distinct CDR3 sequences, roughly a tenth seen once. This sample is drawn from a study of early T cells in non-severe SARS-CoV-2 infection. At the level of the study: Bulk RNA from unsorted whole blood was sequenced; chains were unpaired.

Broader study findings: Comparison of clonotypes with VDJdb favored anti-spike CD8 responses while missing private and CD4 specificities.

Sequencing was carried out using whole blood. This clonotype was sampled from an adult who was a healthcare worker with PCR-confirmed SARS-CoV-2 infection or an uninfected control (not recorded which).

CDR3 in DNA: TGTGCCAGCAGCTTGTGGATTACCTACGAGCAGTACTTC. This sequence encodes CASSLWITYEQYF. The rearrangement links TRBV5-6 to TRBJ2-7; D is ambiguous. CDR3 size: 13 residues. The V gene lost 1 base and the J gene lost 2 bases, with 7 bases spanning the gap. Germline CDR1 and CDR2: SGHDT and YYEEEE.